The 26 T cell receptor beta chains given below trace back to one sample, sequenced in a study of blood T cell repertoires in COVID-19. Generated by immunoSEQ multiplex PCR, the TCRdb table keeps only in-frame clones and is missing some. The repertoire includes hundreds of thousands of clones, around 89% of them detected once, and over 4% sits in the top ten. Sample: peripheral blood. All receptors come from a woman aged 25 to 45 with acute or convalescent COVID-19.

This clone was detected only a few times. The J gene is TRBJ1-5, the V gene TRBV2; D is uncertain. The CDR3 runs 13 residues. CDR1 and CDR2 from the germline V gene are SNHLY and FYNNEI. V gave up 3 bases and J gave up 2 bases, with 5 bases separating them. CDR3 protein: CASSDSGNQPQHF. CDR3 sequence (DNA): TGTGCCAGCAGTGATTCAGGCAATCAGCCCCAGCATTTT.

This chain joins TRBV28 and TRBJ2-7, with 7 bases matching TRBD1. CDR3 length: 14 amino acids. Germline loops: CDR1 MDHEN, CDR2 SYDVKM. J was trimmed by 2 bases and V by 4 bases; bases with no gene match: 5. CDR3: CASSYQGVPYEQYF. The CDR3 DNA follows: TGTGCCAGCAGTTACCAGGGGGTCCCCTACGAGCAGTACTTC.

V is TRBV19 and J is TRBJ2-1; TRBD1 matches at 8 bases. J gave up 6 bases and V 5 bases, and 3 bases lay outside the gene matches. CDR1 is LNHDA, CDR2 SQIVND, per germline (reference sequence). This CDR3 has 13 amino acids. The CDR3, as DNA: TGTGCCAGTAGTGACAGGGGTCGCAATGAGCAGTTCTTC. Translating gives CASSDRGRNEQFF.

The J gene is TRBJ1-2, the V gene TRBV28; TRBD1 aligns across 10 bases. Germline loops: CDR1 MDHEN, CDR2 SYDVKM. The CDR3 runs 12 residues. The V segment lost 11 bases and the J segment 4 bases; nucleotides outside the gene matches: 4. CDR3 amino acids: CAGGTGAYGYTF. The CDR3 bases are TGTGCCGGAGGGACAGGGGCCTATGGCTACACCTTC.

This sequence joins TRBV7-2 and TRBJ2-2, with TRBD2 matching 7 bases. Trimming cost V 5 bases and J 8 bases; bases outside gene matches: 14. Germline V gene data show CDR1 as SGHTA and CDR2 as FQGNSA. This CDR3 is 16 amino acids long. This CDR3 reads CASSPPTSAGRGELFF. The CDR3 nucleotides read TGTGCCAGCAGCCCCCCTACTAGCGCCGGGCGGGGGGAGCTGTTTTTT.

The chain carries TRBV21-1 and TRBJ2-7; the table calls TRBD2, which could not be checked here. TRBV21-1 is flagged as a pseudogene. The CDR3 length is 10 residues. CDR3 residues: CASIQREQYF. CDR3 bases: TGTGCCAGCATCCAGCGGGAGCAGTACTTC.

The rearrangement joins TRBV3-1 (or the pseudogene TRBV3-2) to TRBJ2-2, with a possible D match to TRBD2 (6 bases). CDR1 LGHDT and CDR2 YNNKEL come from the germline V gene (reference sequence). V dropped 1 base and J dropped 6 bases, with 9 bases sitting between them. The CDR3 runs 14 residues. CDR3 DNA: TGTGCCAGCAGCCAAGCCGCGGGGCCCGGGGAGCTGTTTTTT. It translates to CASSQAAGPGELFF.

In nucleotides, the CDR3 is TGTGCCAGCAGGGCGACAGCGAGTAGCAATCAGCCCCAGCATTTT. Translated: CASRATASSNQPQHF. V usage is TRBV2 and J usage is TRBJ1-5; the D gene is possibly TRBD1 (5 bases). Germline loops: CDR1 SNHLY, CDR2 FYNNEI. The CDR3 totals 15 residues. V lost 6 bases, J lost 0 bases, and 12 bases lay in between.

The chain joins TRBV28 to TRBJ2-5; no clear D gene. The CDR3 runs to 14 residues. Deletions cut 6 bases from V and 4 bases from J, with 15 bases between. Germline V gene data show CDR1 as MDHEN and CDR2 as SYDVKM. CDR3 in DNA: TGTGCCAGCAGACGAGGCTCGGAGCCAGAGACCCAGTACTTC. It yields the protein CASRRGSEPETQYF.

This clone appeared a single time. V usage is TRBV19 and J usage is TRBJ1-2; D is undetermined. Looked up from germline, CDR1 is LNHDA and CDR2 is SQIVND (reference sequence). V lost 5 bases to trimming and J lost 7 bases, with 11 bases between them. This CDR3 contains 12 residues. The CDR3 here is CASSVAGGGYTF. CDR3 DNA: TGTGCCAGTAGTGTGGCTGGCGGTGGCTACACCTTC.

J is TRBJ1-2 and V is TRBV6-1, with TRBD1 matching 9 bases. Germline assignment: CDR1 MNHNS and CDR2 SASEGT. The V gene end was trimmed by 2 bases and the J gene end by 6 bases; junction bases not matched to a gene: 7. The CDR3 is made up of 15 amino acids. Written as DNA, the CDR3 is TGTGCCAGCAGTGAATGGACAGGGGAATTTGATGGCTACACCTTC. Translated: CASSEWTGEFDGYTF.

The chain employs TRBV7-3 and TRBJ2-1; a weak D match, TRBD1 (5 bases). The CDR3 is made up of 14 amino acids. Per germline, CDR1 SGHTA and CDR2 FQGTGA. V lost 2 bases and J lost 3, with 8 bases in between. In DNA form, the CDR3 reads TGTGCCAGCAGCTTAGACAGAAACTACAATGAGCAGTTCTTC. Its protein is CASSLDRNYNEQFF. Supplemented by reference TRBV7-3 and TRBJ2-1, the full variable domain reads GAGVSQTPSNKVTEKGKYVELRCDPISGHTALYWYRQSLGQGPEFLIYFQGTGAADDSGLPNDRFFAVRPEGSVSTLKIQRTERGDSAVYLCASSLDRNYNEQFFGPGTRLTVL.

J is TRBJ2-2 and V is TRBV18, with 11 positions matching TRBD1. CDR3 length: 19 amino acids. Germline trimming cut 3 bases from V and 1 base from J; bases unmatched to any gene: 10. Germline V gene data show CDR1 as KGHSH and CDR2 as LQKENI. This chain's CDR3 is CASSPPSGQGGRNTGELFF. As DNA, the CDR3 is TGTGCCAGCTCACCTCCGTCGGGACAGGGGGGACGGAACACCGGGGAGCTGTTTTTT.

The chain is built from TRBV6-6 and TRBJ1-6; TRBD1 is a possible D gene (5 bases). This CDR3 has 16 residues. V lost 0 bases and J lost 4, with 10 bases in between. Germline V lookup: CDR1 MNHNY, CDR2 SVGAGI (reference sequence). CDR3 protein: CASSYSGGTYNSPLHF. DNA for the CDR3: TGTGCCAGCAGTTACTCGGGGGGAACGTATAATTCACCCCTCCACTTT.

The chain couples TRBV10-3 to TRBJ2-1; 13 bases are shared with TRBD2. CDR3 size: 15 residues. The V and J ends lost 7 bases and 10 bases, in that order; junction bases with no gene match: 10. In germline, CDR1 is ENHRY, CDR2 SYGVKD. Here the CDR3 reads CAITPTSGGGREQFF. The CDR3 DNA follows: TGTGCCATCACCCCCACTAGCGGGGGGGGTCGAGAGCAGTTCTTC.

DNA for the CDR3: TGTGCCAGCAGCCAGGGACAAACCTACGAGCAGTACTTC. This sequence encodes CASSQGQTYEQYF. V usage is TRBV6-5 and J usage is TRBJ2-7; tentatively, D is TRBD1 (6 bases). Trimming left V 6 bases short and J 2 bases short, with 11 bases between. The CDR3 is made up of 13 amino acids. Germline lookup yields CDR1 MNHEY and CDR2 SVGAGI.

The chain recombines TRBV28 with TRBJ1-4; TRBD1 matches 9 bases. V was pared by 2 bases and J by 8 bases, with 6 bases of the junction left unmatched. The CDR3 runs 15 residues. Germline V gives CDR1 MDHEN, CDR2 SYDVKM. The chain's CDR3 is CASSLPTGGGEKLFF. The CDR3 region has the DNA TGTGCCAGCAGTTTACCCACAGGGGGCGGAGAAAAACTGTTTTTT. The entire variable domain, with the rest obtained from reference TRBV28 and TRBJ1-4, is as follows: DVKVTQSSRYLVKRTGEKVFLECVQDMDHENMFWYRQDPGLGLRLIYFSYDVKMKEKGDIPEGYSVSREKKERFSLILESASTNQTSMYLCASSLPTGGGEKLFFGSGTQLSVL.

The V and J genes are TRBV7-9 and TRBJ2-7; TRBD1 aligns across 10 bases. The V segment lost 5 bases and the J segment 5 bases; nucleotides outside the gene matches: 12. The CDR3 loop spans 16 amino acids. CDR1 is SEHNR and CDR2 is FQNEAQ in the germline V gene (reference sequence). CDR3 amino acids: CASSTPPGTGDDEQYF. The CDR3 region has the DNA TGTGCCAGCAGCACCCCCCCCGGGACAGGGGACGACGAGCAGTACTTC.

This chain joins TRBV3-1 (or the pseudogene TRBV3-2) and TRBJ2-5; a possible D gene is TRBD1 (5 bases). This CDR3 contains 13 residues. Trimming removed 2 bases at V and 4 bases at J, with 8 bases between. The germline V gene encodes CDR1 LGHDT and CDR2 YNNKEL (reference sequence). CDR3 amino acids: CASSQRGAETQYF. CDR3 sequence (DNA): TGTGCCAGCAGCCAACGTGGGGCAGAGACCCAGTACTTC.

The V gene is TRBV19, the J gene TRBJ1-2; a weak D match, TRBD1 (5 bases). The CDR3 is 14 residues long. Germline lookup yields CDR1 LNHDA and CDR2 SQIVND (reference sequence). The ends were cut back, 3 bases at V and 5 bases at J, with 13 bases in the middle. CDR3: CASSIVAGYYGYTF. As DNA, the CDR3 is TGTGCCAGTAGTATCGTCGCAGGGTATTATGGCTACACCTTC.

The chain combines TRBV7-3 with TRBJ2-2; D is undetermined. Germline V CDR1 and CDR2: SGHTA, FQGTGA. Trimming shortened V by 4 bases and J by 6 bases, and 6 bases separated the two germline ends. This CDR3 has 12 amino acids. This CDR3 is CASSSKSGELFF. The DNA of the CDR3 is TGTGCCAGCAGCTCAAAATCCGGGGAGCTGTTTTTT.

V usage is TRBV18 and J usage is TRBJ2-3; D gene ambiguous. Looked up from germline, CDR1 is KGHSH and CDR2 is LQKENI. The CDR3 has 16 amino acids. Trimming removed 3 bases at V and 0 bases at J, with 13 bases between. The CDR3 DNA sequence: TGTGCCAGCTCACCGTTCCTGACATCTAGCACAGATACGCAGTATTTT. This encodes CASSPFLTSSTDTQYF.

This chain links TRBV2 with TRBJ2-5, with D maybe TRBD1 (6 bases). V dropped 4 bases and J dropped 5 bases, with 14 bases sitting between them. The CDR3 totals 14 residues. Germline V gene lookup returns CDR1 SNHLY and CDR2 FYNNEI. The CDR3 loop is CASSATGTRETQYF. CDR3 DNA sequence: TGTGCCAGCAGTGCGACCGGGACAAGGGAGACCCAGTACTTC.

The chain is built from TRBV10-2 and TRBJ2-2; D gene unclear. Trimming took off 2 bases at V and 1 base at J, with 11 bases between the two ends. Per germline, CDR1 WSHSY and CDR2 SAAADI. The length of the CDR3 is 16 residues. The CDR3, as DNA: TGCGCCAGCAGTGAGGGCCCCGATCAGAACACCGGGGAGCTGTTTTTT. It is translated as CASSEGPDQNTGELFF.

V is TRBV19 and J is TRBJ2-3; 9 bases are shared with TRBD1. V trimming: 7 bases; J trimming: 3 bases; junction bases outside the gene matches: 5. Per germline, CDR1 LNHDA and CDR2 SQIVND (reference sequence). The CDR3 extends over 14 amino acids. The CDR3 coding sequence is TGTGCCAGTAAACGGGACAGGGCTACAGATACGCAGTATTTT. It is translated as CASKRDRATDTQYF. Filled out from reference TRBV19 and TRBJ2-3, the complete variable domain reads DGGITQSPKYLFRKEGQNVTLSCEQNLNHDAMYWYRQDPGQGLRLIYYSQIVNDFQKGDIAEGYSVSREKKESFPLTVTSAQKNPTAFYLCASKRDRATDTQYFGPGTRLTVL.

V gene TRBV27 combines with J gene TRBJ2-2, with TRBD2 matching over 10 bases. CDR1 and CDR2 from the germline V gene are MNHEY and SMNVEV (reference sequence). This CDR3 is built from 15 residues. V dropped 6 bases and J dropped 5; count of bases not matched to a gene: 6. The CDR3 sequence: CASRPGLAATGELFF. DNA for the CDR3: TGTGCCAGCAGACCCGGACTAGCGGCTACCGGGGAGCTGTTTTTT.